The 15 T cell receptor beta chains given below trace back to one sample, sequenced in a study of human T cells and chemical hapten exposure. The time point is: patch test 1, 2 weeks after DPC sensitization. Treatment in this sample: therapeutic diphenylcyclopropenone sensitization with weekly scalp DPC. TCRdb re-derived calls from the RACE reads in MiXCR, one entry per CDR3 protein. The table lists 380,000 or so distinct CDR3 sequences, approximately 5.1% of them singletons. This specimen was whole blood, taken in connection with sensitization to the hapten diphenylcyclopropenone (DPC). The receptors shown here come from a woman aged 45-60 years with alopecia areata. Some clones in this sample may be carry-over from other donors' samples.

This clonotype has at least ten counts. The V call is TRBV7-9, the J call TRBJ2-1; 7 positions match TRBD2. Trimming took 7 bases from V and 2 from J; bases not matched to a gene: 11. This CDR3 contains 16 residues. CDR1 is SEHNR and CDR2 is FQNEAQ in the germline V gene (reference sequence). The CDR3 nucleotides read TGTGCCAGCACCCCGACCGGAGGGAGGGCCTACAATGAGCAGTTCTTC. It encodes CASTPTGGRAYNEQFF.

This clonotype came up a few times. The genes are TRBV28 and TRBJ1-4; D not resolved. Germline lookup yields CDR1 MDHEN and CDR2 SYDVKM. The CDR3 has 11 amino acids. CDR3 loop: CGTQSNEKLFF. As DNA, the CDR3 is TGTGGAACTCAGAGTAATGAAAAACTGTTTTTT.

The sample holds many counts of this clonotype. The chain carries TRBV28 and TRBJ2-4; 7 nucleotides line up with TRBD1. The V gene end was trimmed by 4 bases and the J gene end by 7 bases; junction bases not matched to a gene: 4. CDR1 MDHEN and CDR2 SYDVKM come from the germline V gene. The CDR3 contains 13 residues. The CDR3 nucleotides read TGTGCCAGCAGTTCGCCGGGACAGAACATTCAGTACTTC. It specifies CASSSPGQNIQYF.

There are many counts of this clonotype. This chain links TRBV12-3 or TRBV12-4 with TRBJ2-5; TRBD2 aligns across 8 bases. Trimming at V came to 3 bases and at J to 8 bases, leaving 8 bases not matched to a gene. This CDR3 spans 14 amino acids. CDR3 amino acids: CASSFFGGTRTQYF. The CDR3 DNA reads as TGTGCCAGCAGTTTCTTCGGGGGGACTAGAACCCAGTACTTC.

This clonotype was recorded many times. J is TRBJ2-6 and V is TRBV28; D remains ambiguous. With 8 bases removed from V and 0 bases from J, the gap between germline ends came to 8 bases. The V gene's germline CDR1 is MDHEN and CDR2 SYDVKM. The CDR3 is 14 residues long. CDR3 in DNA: TGTGCCAGCTCTATCCGCTCTGGGGCCAACGTCCTGACTTTC. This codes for CASSIRSGANVLTF.

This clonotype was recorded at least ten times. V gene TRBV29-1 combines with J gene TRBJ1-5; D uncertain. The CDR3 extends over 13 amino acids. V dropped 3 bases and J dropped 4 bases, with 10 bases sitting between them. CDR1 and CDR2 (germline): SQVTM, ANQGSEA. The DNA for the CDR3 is TGCAGCGTTGATTATGGTTCGAATCAGCCCCAGCATTTT. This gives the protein CSVDYGSNQPQHF.

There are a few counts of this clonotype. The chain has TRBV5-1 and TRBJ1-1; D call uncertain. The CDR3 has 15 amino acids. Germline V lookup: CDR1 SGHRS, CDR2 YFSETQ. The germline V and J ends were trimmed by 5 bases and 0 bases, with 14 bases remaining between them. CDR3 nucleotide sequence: TGCGCCAGCAGTCGTAAGACGGGCATGAACACTGAAGCTTTCTTT. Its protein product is CASSRKTGMNTEAFF.

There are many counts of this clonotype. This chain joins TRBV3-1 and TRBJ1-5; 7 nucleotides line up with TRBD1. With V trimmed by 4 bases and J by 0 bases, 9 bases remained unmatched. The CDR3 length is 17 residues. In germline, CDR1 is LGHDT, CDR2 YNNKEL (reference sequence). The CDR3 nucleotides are TGTGCCAGCAGCCCATCAACAGGGGCCCTTAGCAATCAGCCCCAGCATTTT. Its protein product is CASSPSTGALSNQPQHF.

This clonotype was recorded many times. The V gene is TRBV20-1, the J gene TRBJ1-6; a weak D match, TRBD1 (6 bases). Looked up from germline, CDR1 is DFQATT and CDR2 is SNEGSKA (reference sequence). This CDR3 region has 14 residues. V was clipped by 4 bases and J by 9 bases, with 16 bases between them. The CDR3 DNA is TGCAGTGCTATCTTTGGGGGGCAAGGTTCACCCCTCCACTTT. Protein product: CSAIFGGQGSPLHF.

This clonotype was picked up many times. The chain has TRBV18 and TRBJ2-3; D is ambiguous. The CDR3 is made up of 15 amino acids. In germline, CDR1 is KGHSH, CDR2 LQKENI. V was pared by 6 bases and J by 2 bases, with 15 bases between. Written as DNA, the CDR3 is TGTGCCAGCTCGCGCGATTCTGCCCCCACAGATACGCAGTATTTT. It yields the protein CASSRDSAPTDTQYF.

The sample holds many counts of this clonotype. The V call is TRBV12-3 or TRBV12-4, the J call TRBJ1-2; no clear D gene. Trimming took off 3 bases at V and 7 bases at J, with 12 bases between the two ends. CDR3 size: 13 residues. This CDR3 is CASSFVGVSGYTF. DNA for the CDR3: TGTGCCAGCAGTTTCGTTGGGGTTTCTGGCTACACCTTC.

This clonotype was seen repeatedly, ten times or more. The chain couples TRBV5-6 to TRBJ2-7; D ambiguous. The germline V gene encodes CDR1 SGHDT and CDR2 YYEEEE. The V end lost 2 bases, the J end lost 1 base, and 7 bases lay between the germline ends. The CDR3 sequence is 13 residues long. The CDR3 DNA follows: TGTGCCAGCAGCTTAGGACGGTCCTACGAGCAGTACTTC. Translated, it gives CASSLGRSYEQYF.

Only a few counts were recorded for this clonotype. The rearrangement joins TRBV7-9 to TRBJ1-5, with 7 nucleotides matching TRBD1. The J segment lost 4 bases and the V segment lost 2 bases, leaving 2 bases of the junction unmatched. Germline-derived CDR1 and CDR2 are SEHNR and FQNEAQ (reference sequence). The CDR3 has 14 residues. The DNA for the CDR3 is TGTGCCAGCAGCTTAACGACAGGGAATCAGCCCCAGCATTTT. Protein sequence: CASSLTTGNQPQHF.

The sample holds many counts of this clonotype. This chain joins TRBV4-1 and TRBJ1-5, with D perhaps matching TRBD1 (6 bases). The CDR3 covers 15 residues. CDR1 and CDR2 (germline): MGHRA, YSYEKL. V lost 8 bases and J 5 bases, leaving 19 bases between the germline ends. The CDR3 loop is CASSRQEASDQPQHF. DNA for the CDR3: TGCGCCAGCTCGAGACAGGAGGCCTCCGATCAGCCCCAGCATTTT.

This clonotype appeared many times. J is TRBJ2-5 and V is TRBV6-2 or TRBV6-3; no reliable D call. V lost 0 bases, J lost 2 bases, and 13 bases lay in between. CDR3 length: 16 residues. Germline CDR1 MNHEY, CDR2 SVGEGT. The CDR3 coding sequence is TGTGCCAGCAGTTACTCGAAGGTCCCGCAGCAAGAGACCCAGTACTTC. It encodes CASSYSKVPQQETQYF.